These 17 T cell receptor beta chains were sequenced from one sample in a study of Ad26.COV2.S vaccination and SARS-CoV-2 variants. Treatment indicated: around 19 received Ad26.COV2.S at low or high dose, single or two shots; 5 received placebo; per-sample allocation not given. Samples came from day 63 after the first vaccine or placebo injection. TCRdb's copy holds only in-frame clones and misses some; the assay was immunoSEQ multiplex PCR. The table records about 380,000 clones, around 82% of them present only once. The material sequenced was peripheral blood, taken in a trial of Ad26.COV2.S vaccine versus placebo. These receptors came from a person aged 18 to 65 who received the Ad26.COV2.S COVID-19 vaccine or a placebo.

The CDR3 spells CASSIRTGGVTEAFF. The CDR3 coding sequence is TGTGCCAGTAGTATCAGGACAGGGGGGGTCACTGAAGCTTTCTTT. The genes are TRBV19 and TRBJ1-1; 10 bases align to TRBD1. Germline V gene data show CDR1 as LNHDA and CDR2 as SQIVND (reference sequence). This CDR3 has 15 residues. V was pared by 3 bases and J by 4 bases, with 5 bases of the junction left unmatched.

V is TRBV14 and J is TRBJ2-4, with TRBD1 matching over 7 bases. The CDR3 extends over 19 amino acids. Losses at the gene ends were 4 bases for V and 0 bases for J; bases not matched to a gene: 15. Germline CDR1 and CDR2: SGHDN and FVKESK. The CDR3 here is CASSPGQIRASLAKNIQYF. The DNA of the CDR3 is TGTGCCAGCAGCCCGGGACAGATCCGAGCAAGTCTAGCCAAAAACATTCAGTACTTC.

The chain combines TRBV3-1 (or the pseudogene TRBV3-2) with TRBJ2-1; 9 bases line up with TRBD2. The V segment lost 4 bases and the J segment 9 bases; nucleotides outside the gene matches: 13. This CDR3 has 16 amino acids. Germline V lookup: CDR1 LGHDT, CDR2 YNNKEL (reference sequence). CDR3 nucleotides: TGTGCCAGCAGCCGCCTCCTGGGCGGGAGGGAACCTGAGCAGTTCTTC. Translated, it gives CASSRLLGGREPEQFF.

This chain joins TRBV5-1 and TRBJ2-3; the D gene is possibly TRBD2 (6 bases). The CDR3 contains 16 residues. Trimming shortened V by 4 bases and J by 3 bases, and 18 bases separated the two germline ends. Germline lookup yields CDR1 SGHRS and CDR2 YFSETQ. The CDR3 DNA sequence: TGCGCCAGCAGCCTAGGGACTGGAGGAGGGACAGATACGCAGTATTTT. Translated, it gives CASSLGTGGGTDTQYF.

This clone was detected once. V is TRBV5-8 and J is TRBJ2-3; 9 bases line up with TRBD2. Looked up from germline, CDR1 is SGHTS and CDR2 is YDEGEE. The CDR3 consists of 17 residues. V lost 3 bases to trimming and J lost 3 bases; unmatched junction nucleotides: 11. CDR3 nucleotide sequence: TGTGCCAGCAGCTACCGAAGGACTAGCGTGGGGACAGATACGCAGTATTTT. Translating it yields CASSYRRTSVGTDTQYF.

A single count supports this clone. The rearrangement links TRBV11-3 to TRBJ2-1, with 11 bases lining up with TRBD2. Per germline, CDR1 SGHNT and CDR2 YENEEA. The CDR3 consists of 16 residues. V was pared by 2 bases and J by 4 bases, with 4 bases of the junction left unmatched. CDR3: CASSLKLAGAYNEQFF. The CDR3 DNA follows: TGTGCCAGCAGCTTAAAACTAGCGGGAGCTTACAATGAGCAGTTCTTC.

The rearrangement links TRBV5-1 to TRBJ2-1; 9 nucleotides line up with TRBD2. Per the germline V gene, CDR1 is SGHRS and CDR2 is YFSETQ. With V trimmed by 5 bases and J by 6 bases, 9 bases remained unmatched. The CDR3 length is 15 residues. This chain's CDR3 is CASSQAASGINEQFF. CDR3 sequence (DNA): TGCGCCAGCAGTCAGGCGGCTAGCGGGATCAATGAGCAGTTCTTC.

The chain recombines TRBV6-5 with TRBJ2-1; a weak D match, TRBD2 (6 bases). V was shortened by 8 bases and J by 0 bases, with 11 bases between the two germline ends. Germline CDR1 MNHEY, CDR2 SVGAGI. The CDR3 runs 14 residues. CDR3 bases: TGTGCCAGCGAGGACGGGAGCTCCTACAATGAGCAGTTCTTC. Encoded protein: CASEDGSSYNEQFF.

The V and J genes are TRBV3-1 (or the pseudogene TRBV3-2) and TRBJ1-1; D uncertain. The CDR3 is made up of 12 amino acids. V gave up 2 bases and J gave up 3 bases, with 4 bases separating them. The germline CDR1 and CDR2 sequences are LGHDT and YNNKEL (reference sequence). The CDR3 here is CASSQRHTEAFF. CDR3 coding DNA: TGTGCCAGCAGCCAACGGCACACTGAAGCTTTCTTT.

The chain carries TRBV6-5 and TRBJ1-2, with a weak D call TRBD1 (5 bases). CDR3 length: 13 amino acids. Trimming pared 7 bases from V and 6 bases from J, leaving 15 bases between. CDR1 and CDR2 (germline): MNHEY, SVGAGI. This CDR3 is CASKRRARDGYTF. The CDR3 DNA reads as TGTGCCAGCAAGAGGCGAGCCAGGGATGGCTACACCTTC.

V usage is TRBV19 and J usage is TRBJ1-2; tentative D call: TRBD1 (6 bases). The ends were cut back, 10 bases at V and 4 bases at J, with 16 bases in the middle. Germline CDR1 LNHDA, CDR2 SQIVND (reference sequence). The CDR3 has 13 residues. Here the CDR3 DNA reads TGTGCCACCCGAGGGGGGCTGAGCTATGGCTACACCTTC. Encoded protein: CATRGGLSYGYTF.

The chain links TRBV2 to TRBJ1-2; 10 bases map to TRBD1. The CDR3 totals 12 residues. CDR1 and CDR2 (germline): SNHLY, FYNNEI. V lost 8 bases to trimming and J lost 8 bases; unmatched junction nucleotides: 5. The CDR3 region is CASRDRGNGYTF. CDR3 DNA sequence: TGTGCCAGCCGGGACAGGGGTAACGGCTACACCTTC.

This sequence joins TRBV5-1 and TRBJ2-7, with 11 bases lining up with TRBD1. The V segment lost 4 bases and the J segment 4 bases; nucleotides outside the gene matches: 10. The germline gives CDR1 SGHRS, CDR2 YFSETQ. CDR3 size: 16 residues. Here the CDR3 reads CASSTGTGGLRYEQYF. CDR3 DNA: TGCGCCAGCAGCACCGGGACAGGGGGACTAAGGTACGAGCAGTACTTC. Based on the CDR3 plus reference TRBV5-1 and TRBJ2-7, the full variable domain is KAGVTQTPRYLIKTRGQQVTLSCSPISGHRSVSWYQQTPGQGLQFLFEYFSETQRNKGNFPGRFSGRQFSNSRSEMNVSTLELGDSALYLCASSTGTGGLRYEQYFGPGTRLTVT.

The rearrangement links TRBV19 to TRBJ2-5, with 7 nucleotides matching TRBD1. V shed 4 bases, J shed 4 bases, and the junction held 3 bases outside the gene matches. The length of the CDR3 is 13 residues. Looked up from germline, CDR1 is LNHDA and CDR2 is SQIVND (reference sequence). The CDR3 sequence: CASSTSGGETQYF. CDR3 in DNA: TGTGCCAGTAGTACGTCAGGGGGAGAGACCCAGTACTTC.

Comment on this clone: This specimen includes other DNA sequences encoding the same CDR3. The CDR3 loop reads CASSLGQGNEQFF. CDR3 DNA: TGTGCCAGCTCACTCGGACAGGGGAATGAGCAGTTCTTC. This chain joins TRBV18 and TRBJ2-1, with TRBD1 matching 9 bases. V lost 4 bases to trimming and J lost 7 bases; unmatched junction nucleotides: 2. The germline CDR1 and CDR2 sequences are KGHSH and LQKENI. The CDR3 length is 13 residues.

The V gene is TRBV27, the J gene TRBJ1-2, with D possibly matching TRBD1 (5 bases). Germline V CDR1 and CDR2: MNHEY, SMNVEV (reference sequence). The CDR3 extends over 14 amino acids. Between the trimmed V and J ends, which lost 6 bases and 6 bases, there was a span of 17 bases. The CDR3 loop reads CASRSGLLGNGYTF. As DNA, the CDR3 is TGTGCCAGCAGGTCGGGACTCCTAGGGAATGGCTACACCTTC.

The chain uses TRBV5-6 and TRBJ1-1; 9 bases match TRBD1. The length of the CDR3 is 17 residues. The ends lost 4 bases at V and 5 bases at J; junction bases unmatched: 15. From germline, CDR1 is SGHDT and CDR2 YYEEEE. The CDR3 bases are TGTGCCAGCAGCCGTAACCCCGGGACAGGGAGTAGAACTGAAGCTTTCTTT. Translation: CASSRNPGTGSRTEAFF.